The 9 T cell receptor beta chains given below trace back to one sample, sequenced in a study of beta chain features in type 1 diabetes. Whole-study findings and limits: Among all four CD4+ subsets, Type 1 diabetes patients had TCRB CDR3s that were moderately but significantly shorter.

Their cognate antigens are unknown. Since all of the isolated RNA was reverse transcribed, expressed TCRB transcripts were what got sequenced. Sequencing used immunoSEQ multiplex PCR; TCRdb keeps in-frame clones, though not all of them. This sample has about 370,000 clones; 9.5% to 10% occur once, and the top ten carry approximately 0.6%. The specimen sequenced was central memory CD4+ T cells from blood. The receptors were gathered from a man aged 25 to 40 with type 1 diabetes.

This clone was picked up a small number of times. The V call is TRBV7-9, the J call TRBJ2-7, with D possibly matching TRBD1 (7 bases). The CDR3 is 16 amino acids. CDR1 is SEHNR, CDR2 FQNEAQ, per germline (reference sequence). V dropped 0 bases and J dropped 6 bases, with 18 bases sitting between them. CDR3 amino acids: CASSLAAGGPGGEQYF. CDR3 nucleotide sequence: TGTGCCAGCAGCTTAGCCGCAGGGGGACCCGGGGGCGAGCAGTACTTC.

This clone turned up a few times. An end of the junction does not agree with germline; a read error may underlie this. V and J are TRBV7-2 and TRBJ1-1; a weak D match, TRBD1 (5 bases). This CDR3 spans 14 amino acids. Germline V gives CDR1 SGHTA, CDR2 FQGNSA. In DNA, the CDR3 is TGCGCCAGCAGCCAAGATGGGCGACAGTCTGAAGCTTTCTTT. Its protein product is CASSQDGRQSEAFF.

This clone has ten or more counts. The chain combines TRBV9 with TRBJ1-4; TRBD1 matches at 7 bases. Germline values: CDR1 SGDLS, CDR2 YYNGEE. The CDR3 covers 14 residues. With V trimmed by 4 bases and J by 5 bases, 5 bases remained unmatched. The CDR3: CASSFTGENEKLFF. As DNA, the CDR3 is TGTGCCAGCAGCTTTACAGGGGAGAATGAAAAACTGTTTTTT.

The J gene is TRBJ2-7, the V gene TRBV4-3, with 11 positions matching TRBD1. This CDR3 contains 15 residues. J gave up 3 bases and V 4 bases, and 5 bases lay outside the gene matches. CDR1 and CDR2 (germline): LGHNA, YSLEER. CDR3 nucleotides: TGCGCCAGCAGCCGGACAGGGGGCCCTAACTACGAGCAGTACTTC. This gives the protein CASSRTGGPNYEQYF.

This clone was seen only a few times. The gene calls are TRBV27 and TRBJ2-7; D ambiguous. Germline V gene data show CDR1 as MNHEY and CDR2 as SMNVEV (reference sequence). The CDR3 is 15 amino acids. The V end lost 7 bases, the J end lost 0 bases, and 16 bases lay between the germline ends. The CDR3 protein is CASIGPRTASYEQYF. Written as DNA, the CDR3 is TGTGCCAGCATTGGCCCAAGGACCGCCTCCTACGAGCAGTACTTC.

In its sample, this clone was seen a few times. The V and J genes are TRBV11-3 and TRBJ2-1; D might be TRBD1 or TRBD2, each matching 5 bases. Germline V lookup: CDR1 SGHNT, CDR2 YENEEA. This CDR3 contains 14 residues. Trimming shortened V by 4 bases and J by 7 bases, and 14 bases separated the two germline ends. The CDR3 protein is CASSSQWGINEQFF. The CDR3, as DNA: TGTGCCAGCAGCTCGCAGTGGGGGATAAATGAGCAGTTCTTC.

This clone was detected a few times. J is TRBJ2-7 and V is TRBV7-2, with D possibly matching TRBD2 (5 bases). CDR1 is SGHTA and CDR2 is FQGNSA in the germline V gene. V lost 2 bases to trimming and J lost 0 bases, with 11 bases between them. The CDR3 spans 15 residues. CDR3 residues: CASSLMVGISYEQYF. CDR3 in DNA: TGTGCCAGCAGCTTAATGGTCGGGATCTCCTACGAGCAGTACTTC.

This clone was counted only a few times. Other nucleotide sequences in the sample specify the same CDR3. The chain has TRBV2 and TRBJ2-1; D is uncertain. This CDR3 comprises 14 residues. Trimming took off 4 bases at V and 1 base at J, with 8 bases between the two ends. Germline lookup yields CDR1 SNHLY and CDR2 FYNNEI. The CDR3 sequence: CASSVDGSYNEQFF. CDR3 bases: TGTGCCAGCAGTGTCGACGGGTCCTACAATGAGCAGTTCTTC. The whole variable domain, remainder taken from reference TRBV2 and TRBJ2-1, is EPEVTQTPSHQVTQMGQEVILRCVPISNHLYFYWYRQILGQKVEFLVSFYNNEISEKSEIFDDQFSVERPDGSNFTLKIRSTKLEDSAMYFCASSVDGSYNEQFFGPGTRLTVL.

The rearrangement uses TRBV7-2 and TRBJ2-7; perhaps TRBD1 as D (6 bases). V lost 8 bases and J lost 5, with 16 bases in between. CDR1 and CDR2 from the germline V gene are SGHTA and FQGNSA. There are 13 residues in the CDR3. CDR3 nucleotide sequence: TGTGCCAGCCGCAGGGGTTTTTCGGACGAGCAGTACTTC. Protein product: CASRRGFSDEQYF.